Shown below are 2 T cell receptor beta chains from a single sample sequenced in a study of cytomegalovirus exposure and HLA in healthy donors (dated by TCRdb to about 2017). Library construction relied on the immunoSEQ multiplex PCR assay. For the multiplex PCR, a mixture combining 60 forward primers for TCR Vbeta segments and 13 reverse primers for TCR Jbeta segments was used. In its TCRdb copy, this immuneACCESS table keeps in-frame sequences only and misses some clones. Where compared with another copy, unresolved V genes explain less than half of these, and the others have no known cause. The sample data list some 40,000 clones, and 53% of these were observed just once. Less than 7% of the sample belongs to the ten largest clones. Sequencing was carried out using PBMCs. All receptors come from a middle-aged woman in good health and CMV-seropositive.

This chain uses TRBV30 with TRBJ1-5; no reliable D call. The germline V gene encodes CDR1 GTSNPN and CDR2 SVGIG (reference sequence). V lost 4 bases and J lost 0, with 13 bases in between. The CDR3 spans 15 residues. CDR3 coding DNA: TGTGCCTGGAAGATGTCAGGTTTTAGCAATCAGCCCCAGCATTTT. It yields the protein CAWKMSGFSNQPQHF.

V and J are TRBV7-8 and TRBJ1-1, with TRBD1 as a possible D gene (5 bases). The CDR3 length is 14 residues. Germline CDR1 and CDR2: SGHVS and FQNEAQ. Between the trimmed V and J ends, which lost 3 bases and 1 base, there was a span of 9 bases. The DNA for the CDR3 is TGTGCCAGCAGCTTCAGCGGGGGGAACACTGAAGCTTTCTTT. It yields the protein CASSFSGGNTEAFF.